This T cell receptor beta chain was identified during a study of chemoradiotherapy in HPV16-positive cancers. Study context: Candidate HPV-specific clones and shared TCR motifs came from a couple of HPV16-positive patients.

Sequenced by immunoSEQ multiplex PCR; TCRdb stores in-frame clones only, minus some. The sample includes tens of thousands of clones, roughly 80% seen only once; the top ten take about 6%. V was clipped by 7 bases and J by 1 base; unmatched bases: 9. CDR1 and CDR2 from the germline V gene are ENHRY and SYGVKD. The CDR3 is 15 amino acids. Study-wide results and caveats: Candidate HPV-specific clones and E7-related TCR motifs grew in tumor during treatment.

As concerns this clone: The antigen is not known.

The receptor was derived from a human donor with HPV-associated anogenital cancer. The sample in question was blood, obtained from a patient who underwent chemoradiotherapy. The chain joins TRBV10-3 to TRBJ1-1; 7 positions agree with TRBD1. CDR3 sequence: CAITREGGSNTEAFF. CDR3 sequence (DNA): TGTGCCATCACCCGAGAAGGGGGCTCGAACACTGAAGCTTTCTTT.